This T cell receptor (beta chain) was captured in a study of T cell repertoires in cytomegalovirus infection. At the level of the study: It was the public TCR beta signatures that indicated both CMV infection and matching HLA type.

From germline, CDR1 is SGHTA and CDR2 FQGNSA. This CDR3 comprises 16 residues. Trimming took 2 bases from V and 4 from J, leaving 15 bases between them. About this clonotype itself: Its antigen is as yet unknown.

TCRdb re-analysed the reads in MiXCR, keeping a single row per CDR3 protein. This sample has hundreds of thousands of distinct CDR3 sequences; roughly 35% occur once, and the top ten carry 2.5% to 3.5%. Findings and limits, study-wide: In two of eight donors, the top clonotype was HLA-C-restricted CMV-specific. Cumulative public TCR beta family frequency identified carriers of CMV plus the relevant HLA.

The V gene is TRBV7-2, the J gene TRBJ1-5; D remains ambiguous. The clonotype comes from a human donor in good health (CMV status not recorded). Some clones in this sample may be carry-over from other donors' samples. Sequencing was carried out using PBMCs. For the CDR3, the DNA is TGTGCCAGCAGCTTATATAGGGCCGCCTTGAATCAGCCCCAGCATTTT. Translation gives CASSLYRAALNQPQHF.